Sequencing of this T cell receptor beta chain was carried out in a study of T cells in Graves' hyperthyroidism and ophthalmopathy (dated by TCRdb to between 2018 and 2021). For context, the study as a whole: Peripheral blood was sampled at the time of initial diagnosis, prior to any treatment. The roughly 91 discovery patients were randomly divided into training and test sets at a 7:3 ratio. The study also compared thyroid tissue and blood T-cell repertoires from about 6 Graves' hyperthyroidism patients. TCR V-J signatures able to tell the groups apart were searched for in a discovery cohort of some 100 patients, of whom more than 40 had Graves' ophthalmopathy and roughly 58 had stable Graves' hyperthyroidism. According to the paper, TCR Vbeta CDR3 sequencing was carried out on 120 to 150 peripheral blood samples, which came from approximately 41 ophthalmopathy, around 74 hyperthyroidism and about 17 progressor patients. Prospective prediction of ophthalmopathy was tested in an independent validation cohort of about 19 hyperthyroidism patients and 15 to 17 patients who later progressed to ophthalmopathy. Following sampling, methimazole starting at 30 mg daily was given to hyperthyroidism patients, and high-dose intravenous methylprednisolone was given to ophthalmopathy patients.

Sequences SQVTM (CDR1) and ANQGSEA (CDR2) are obtained from the germline V gene. The trim is 3 bases for V and 5 bases for J, with a gap of 14 bases between the germline ends. The CDR3 spans 13 residues, from the cysteine through the phenylalanine. Only the CDR3 portion is preserved as DNA: 39 bases, with reading frame beginning at the first base. Amplification of TCR beta CDR3 regions was carried out from RNA transcripts. A first-round RT-PCR of the TCR CDR3 used the HTBI primer set with the Qiagen OneStep RT-PCR kit. The libraries were constructed in a second round of multiplex PCR and then size-selected and purified. Paired-end sequencing of the libraries was performed with 100 bp reads on an Illumina HiSeq2000. In the paper's pipeline: SOAPnuke was used to process the raw data, throwing out any read that contained adapters or uncalled bases, had a mean Phred below 15, or lacked an exact constant-primer or identifier match. High-quality paired reads were merged using COPE v1.2.5, and each unique nucleotide sequence was defined as a clonotype. Clonotypes were aligned to IMGT TRBV, TRBD and TRBJ reference segments using MiTCR v1.1. Only V-J combinations with frequency above 0.0001, covering 99% to 99.2% of repertoires, were analysed. A TCS score was defined as the ratio of F50 (clonal expansion) to E x V (chaos), with BLOSUM62-based TCRdist applied between CDR3 peptides within each V-J. Welch's t-statistics and random forest reduced 500 to 550 V-J features to fewer than 15, which were used in a naive Bayes classifier (R e1071). In TCRdb, the public reads were trimmed at Q25 with fastp and aligned with MiXCR, with productive beta chains retained. Identical CDR3 proteins give one entry, which carries the most common genes and DNA. Clone size and V and J calls follow TCRdb, not the original study. The sample table contains about 350,000 distinct CDR3 sequences; only one count was recorded for around 13% of them. The ten biggest clones cover about 26% of the sample.

Results the study describes overall, beyond this receptor: During validation, the model predicted progression to ophthalmopathy a median of roughly six months ahead of onset, with roughly 65% sensitivity and 72.22% specificity. No statistical method was used to set the sample size in advance, and investigators knew the group allocation. A 13 V-J signature model separated ophthalmopathy from stable hyperthyroidism, with approximately 87% sensitivity and 81.08% specificity in cross-validation and 80%/75% in testing. Most expanded thyroid clonotypes (frequency above 0.001) were also detected in blood, suggesting blood repertoires may reflect thyroid immune responses.

A patient counted as having stable Graves' hyperthyroidism if no progression to ophthalmopathy occurred over 18 months of follow-up. Hyperthyroidism patients were newly diagnosed, had a disease duration of under 2 months, and were aged 18 to 65 years. The study excluded patients with uncontrolled infections, other autoimmune diseases, pregnancy or lactation. Clinical symptoms, serum thyroxine and TRAb, thyroid ultrasound, and orbital computed tomography formed the basis for the diagnoses. Ficoll-Paque density gradient centrifugation was used to isolate PBMCs from 9.5 to 10 ml of fresh peripheral blood. Trizol reagent was used to extract total RNA, and RNA quality was then checked on an Agilent 2100 Bioanalyzer. This clonotype was found many times. Its antigen remains undetermined. No base quality information exists; no much larger clone differs at one position.

Here the chain combines TRBV29-1 and TRBJ2-7, with an unclear D gene assignment. The receptor's source is a woman aged 25 to 39 with Graves' hyperthyroidism. The sample consisted of blood. The DNA reads as follows: TGCAGCGTTGAGGGTGGGGATCGCCACGAGCAGTACTTC. It encodes CSVEGGDRHEQYF.